This T cell receptor (beta chain) stems from a study of blood T cell repertoires in COVID-19 (TCRdb year 2020). Regarding the research as a whole: Samples covering the acute and convalescent phases of COVID-19 were provided by collaborators in the United States, Italy and Spain. HLA class I and class II types, where available, came from metadata supplied by the sample provider rather than from assay-based typing. The samples were drawn from two sources: the first 160 participants of the ongoing ImmuneRACE study, and fewer than 1,500 subjects contributed by 6 global collaborators. The material from the prospective study consisted of cDNA or gDNA derived from T cells, B-cell-depleted T cells, or PBMCs. Sample metadata almost always included a de-identified subject ID, COVID-19 status, age in years and sex. Deeply sampled blood TCRbeta repertoires from subjects exposed to, actively infected with, or recovered from COVID-19 were included in the dataset. A freely available public database, intended as a resource for researchers studying the immune response to SARS-CoV-2, is where the repertoires were released. Overall study results and their limits: The quantity of clinical and demographic metadata differed by source and by participant and was supplied without curation.

TCRbeta CDR3 regions were amplified from genomic DNA using the immunoSEQ Assay, a bias-controlled multiplex PCR. The paper's processing steps were these. The number of nucleated cells in each sample was estimated by amplification of reference gene primers within the assay. To quantify the absolute abundance of each unique TCRbeta CDR3 rearrangement, sequence reads were collapsed and filtered. Productive Simpson clonality was computed per sample as the square root of Simpson's diversity index over productive rearrangements. TCRdb mirrors the immuneACCESS table, restricted to in-frame sequences. Some clones are absent from its copies; in checked studies, under half trace to an unresolved V gene, and the reason for the others is unknown. That table is the source of V, J and clone size, and D and trimming were worked out from the DNA. For this sample there are fewer than 350,000 clones; 65% to 90% appear just once. In total, the top ten clones hold 7.2% of the sample.

Whole blood was collected in K2EDTA tubes by collaborating institutions according to the institutions' own protocols. Collaborator samples were shipped for TCRbeta analysis as frozen whole blood, isolated PBMCs, or DNA extracted from either sample type. CDR1 is given as GTSNPN and CDR2 as SVGIG, both from the germline V gene (reference sequence). From its cysteine to its phenylalanine, the CDR3 spans 12 amino acids. Only the CDR3 part of the read is kept: 36 bases, read in frame from the first base. V is shortened by 3 bases, J by 2 bases, and the region joining them spans 8 bases. Regarding this clone: This clone's antigen is unknown. No much larger clone is present one base from it, and per-base qualities are unavailable.

Sequenced sample: peripheral blood. The sequence joins TRBV30 to TRBJ2-7; the best D guess is TRBD1, with 6 bases matching. This sequence was found in a human donor in a cohort sampled during active COVID-19. The bases read TGTGCCTGGAGCCGACAGGCCTACGAGCAGTACTTC. Protein translation: CAWSRQAYEQYF.